Presented here are 11 T cell receptor beta chains from one specimen sequenced in a study of T cells in Graves' hyperthyroidism and ophthalmopathy. What was amplified from RNA transcripts were TCR beta CDR3 regions. A first-round RT-PCR of the TCR CDR3 used the HTBI primer set. TCRdb called the multiplex PCR reads again in MiXCR, with one record for every CDR3 protein. The sample records approximately 370,000 distinct CDR3 sequences, about 15% being singletons. The sample was blood. These receptors originate from a woman in her 30s with Graves' hyperthyroidism.

The rearrangement links TRBV7-9 to TRBJ2-3; TRBD1 agrees at 7 bases. Germline CDR1 reads SEHNR; CDR2 reads FQNEAQ (reference sequence). V shed 4 bases, J shed 4 bases, and the junction held 11 bases outside the gene matches. The CDR3 is 16 residues long. Written as DNA, the CDR3 is TGTGCCAGCAGCTCGACGGGACAGATCATGGCAGATACGCAGTATTTT. This gives the protein CASSSTGQIMADTQYF.

This clonotype was observed at least ten times. V is TRBV5-1 and J is TRBJ1-2; D remains ambiguous. Looked up from germline, CDR1 is SGHRS and CDR2 is YFSETQ. This CDR3 contains 12 residues. Trimming shortened V by 5 bases and J by 7 bases, and 12 bases separated the two germline ends. The CDR3 DNA reads TGCGCCAGCAGGTTGAGCGGTGCTGGCTACACCTTC. This sequence encodes CASRLSGAGYTF.

This clonotype has a count of ten or more. The V call is TRBV11-2, the J call TRBJ2-1; TRBD1 might be the D (6 bases). CDR1 SGHAT and CDR2 FQNNGV come from the germline V gene. The V gene lost 4 bases and the J gene lost 8 bases, with 18 bases spanning the gap. The CDR3 is 15 amino acids. CDR3: CASSSRRQASDEQFF. CDR3 nucleotide sequence: TGTGCCAGCAGCTCTCGTCGACAGGCCTCGGATGAGCAGTTCTTC.

This clonotype was counted between two and nine times. The chain uses TRBV19 and TRBJ1-6, with D unresolved. The V end was cut by 5 bases, the J end by 9 bases, with 14 bases between. The CDR3 is 14 residues long. Per the germline V gene, CDR1 is LNHDA and CDR2 is SQIVND (reference sequence). CDR3 region: CASSATSGISPLHF. CDR3 coding DNA: TGTGCCAGTAGTGCTACTTCGGGCATTTCACCCCTCCACTTT.

This clonotype showed up just a few times. The chain is built from TRBV24-1 and TRBJ2-3; a weak D match, TRBD2 (5 bases). Trimming stripped 5 bases from V and 3 bases from J, with 8 bases between. The CDR3 consists of 13 residues. Germline V gene data show CDR1 as KGHDR and CDR2 as SFDVKD. The CDR3, as DNA: TGTGCCACCAGTGTGAGGGCTACAGATACGCAGTATTTT. The encoded protein is CATSVRATDTQYF.

This clonotype was seen more than once but under ten times. The chain employs TRBV29-1 and TRBJ2-2; D gene unclear. Deletions cut 7 bases from V and 1 base from J, with 16 bases between. The germline gives CDR1 SQVTM, CDR2 ANQGSEA. There are 15 residues in the CDR3. In DNA form, the CDR3 reads TGCAGCGCCGTGTCCACAGATGAGAACACCGGGGAGCTGTTTTTT. Translated, it gives CSAVSTDENTGELFF.

The chain couples TRBV7-8 to TRBJ2-7; 7 nucleotides match TRBD2. Germline CDR1 and CDR2: SGHVS and FQNEAQ. The CDR3 has 18 amino acids. V shed 1 base and J 2 bases; nucleotides not matched to a gene: 14. The DNA of the CDR3 is TGTGCCAGCAGCTTAGGAGGAGCGGGGAGTCCCCTTCCCTACGAGCAGTACTTC. It yields the protein CASSLGGAGSPLPYEQYF. Combining the CDR3 with reference TRBV7-8 and TRBJ2-7 gives the whole variable domain GAGVSQSPRYKVAKRGQDVALRCDPISGHVSLFWYQQALGQGPEFLTYFQNEAQLDKSGLPSDRFFAERPEGSVSTLKIQRTQQEDSAVYLCASSLGGAGSPLPYEQYFGPGTRLTVT.

This clonotype was picked up many times. V and J are TRBV28 and TRBJ1-2; unclear D gene. CDR1 and CDR2 from the germline V gene are MDHEN and SYDVKM. There are 15 residues in the CDR3. The V gene lost 1 base and the J gene lost 0 bases, with 9 bases spanning the gap. In DNA form, the CDR3 reads TGTGCCAGCAGTTTATTGCAGTCTTCTAACTATGGCTACACCTTC. It is translated as CASSLLQSSNYGYTF.

Ten or more counts support this clonotype. The chain employs TRBV20-1 and TRBJ1-1; TRBD1 agrees at 8 bases. Germline CDR1 and CDR2: DFQATT and SNEGSKA (reference sequence). V lost 1 base, J lost 4 bases, and 5 bases stayed unmatched. CDR3 length: 14 amino acids. DNA for the CDR3: TGCAGTGCTAGAGGGGGAACAGGGGGCACTGAAGCTTTCTTT. It is translated as CSARGGTGGTEAFF.

The gene calls are TRBV14 and TRBJ1-2, with D tentatively TRBD1 (5 bases). V was clipped by 0 bases and J by 8 bases, with 16 bases between them. The germline V gene has CDR1 SGHDN and CDR2 FVKESK. CDR3 size: 15 residues. The CDR3 protein is CASSQDSEGRGGYTF. As DNA, the CDR3 is TGTGCCAGCAGCCAAGATTCCGAAGGGAGGGGAGGCTACACCTTC.

This clonotype was seen only a few times. This CDR3 reads CASSPRTTGTYEQYF. The DNA of the CDR3 is TGTGCCAGCAGCCCCCGGACGACAGGGACCTACGAGCAGTACTTC. This chain connects TRBV9 to TRBJ2-7; 7 bases align to TRBD1. The trim removed 4 bases at V and 2 bases at J, leaving 9 bases unmatched. From germline, CDR1 is SGDLS and CDR2 YYNGEE. The length of the CDR3 is 15 residues. Full variable domain (rest looked up from reference TRBV9 and TRBJ2-7): DSGVTQTPKHLITATGQRVTLRCSPRSGDLSVYWYQQSLDQGLQFLIQYYNGEERAKGNILERFSAQQFPDLHSELNLSSLELGDSALYFCASSPRTTGTYEQYFGPGTRLTVT.